This T cell receptor (beta chain) was retrieved from a study of blood T cells in healthy people across ages. The second PCR ran about 6 to 12 cycles with a sample-barcoded 5' primer and J-beta primers. TCRdb analysed the 5' RACE reads with MiXCR anew, one entry per CDR3 protein. The sample contains approximately 1.5 million distinct CDR3 sequences, about 45% of which appear only once. General observations from the study: From one million sequenced T cells, diversity estimates were lower bounds.

A note on this clonotype: Its antigen is as yet unknown.

V gave up 0 bases and J gave up 0 bases, with 9 bases separating them. Germline V gene data show CDR1 as SGHRS and CDR2 as YFSETQ. This CDR3 has 15 amino acids. The sequence derives from a woman younger than 35 in good health. The gene calls are TRBV5-1 and TRBJ1-2, with no clear D. Sequenced sample: blood. The CDR3 region is CASSLDPTPNYGYTF. CDR3 DNA: TGCGCCAGCAGCTTGGATCCAACCCCTAACTATGGCTACACCTTC.